This entry describes one T cell receptor (beta chain). The data were obtained in a study of blood T cell repertoires in COVID-19. In the original analysis: Amplification of reference gene primers provided the estimated nucleated cell counts. Assay: immunoSEQ multiplex PCR; the TCRdb copy retains only in-frame clones and omits some. V and J calls and clone size come straight from that table; D and trimming were deduced from the DNA. There are 150,000 or so clones in the sample; more than 75% occur only once, and 5.5% to 7% lies in the top ten. Germline V gives CDR1 SEHNR, CDR2 FQNEAQ (reference sequence). The CDR3 sequence is 14 residues long. With 3 bases removed from V and 8 bases from J, the gap between germline ends came to 11 bases.

Sequenced: PBMCs or T cells enriched from blood (not recorded which). The clonotype comes from a woman in her 50s who had recovered from COVID-19. V gene TRBV7-9 combines with J gene TRBJ1-6, with a tentative D call TRBD1 (6 bases). CDR3 in amino acids: CASSLTRTDSPLHF. The CDR3 DNA reads TGTGCCAGCAGCTTGACCCGGACAGATTCACCCCTCCACTTT.